This T cell receptor beta chain comes out of a study of vaccination effects on CD4 cells after COVID-19 (dated by TCRdb to 2021 to 2024). Regarding the complete study: Two doses of either the BNT162b2 or the mRNA-1273 mRNA SARS-CoV-2 vaccine were administered to participants. In both COVID-19 convalescent patients and infection-naive vaccine recipients, the study compared SARS-CoV-2 spike-specific CD4+ TCR repertoires from before mRNA vaccination with those from after it. Altogether, approximately 10 COVID-19 convalescent patients and 4 SARS-CoV-2-naive healthy vaccine recipients made up the full study. Cultures from other donors in the study were sequenced with the Oncomine TCR Beta short-read assay on an Illumina iSeq 100.

The library was built by means of the immunoSEQ multiplex PCR assay. DNA from the cultured, isolated CD4+ T cells was subjected to TCR beta CDR3 sequencing. The authors processed their data as follows. Non-productive TCR sequences were discarded, and reads were trimmed to the CDR3 region, with only CDR3s of 7 or more amino acids retained. The MANAFEST web app was used to identify antigen-specific clonotypes by comparing expansion in peptide wells with expansion in reference cultures. Positive clones required FDR<0.05 expansion versus reference and all other wells, odds ratio above 5, and frequency above 0.1% in two replicate wells. Cross-reactive clonotypes were defined as significantly expanded in SARS-CoV-2 spike wells and in at least one common cold coronavirus spike condition. Levenshtein distance calculated with the stringdist R package was used to assess CDR3 similarity, and unrooted trees were constructed with ape in R 3.6.1. In TCRdb, the immuneACCESS table is reduced to in-frame sequences with V and J assigned. These tables do not hold every clone; where another copy was compared, an unresolved V gene accounts for under half, and the others remain unexplained. D and trimming come from the DNA, and the V and J calls and clone size come from that table. Counted in this sample were some 14,000 clones; around 76% of them appeared once. 25% of the sample belongs to the ten largest clones.

On the study overall, not on this receptor specifically: Clones induced by infection and clones induced by vaccination both contracted markedly at late timepoints after vaccination, which fits with T cell responses waning over time. The study was limited by a small number of convalescent patients, and early post-infection timepoints were lacking. Among healthy vaccine recipients, nearly all vaccine-induced clones were SARS-CoV-2 mono-reactive, and only 1 of 255 was cross-reactive with common cold coronaviruses.

On this clone: Its specific antigen is unknown. Base qualities are missing; no much larger clone stands one base away.

The ViraFEST assay stimulated PBMC with viral peptide pools and then used TCR sequencing to identify antigen-specific CD4+ T cell clonotypes by expansion. After 10 days of culture, CD4+ T cells were isolated with the EasySep CD4+ T cell isolation kit. None of the healthy vaccine recipients had a prior SARS-CoV-2 infection, which was confirmed by nucleocapsid antibody tests that came back negative both before and after vaccination. Each well held 1.5 million to 2.5 million PBMC cultured in IMDM containing about 5.4% human AB serum, around 10 IU/ml IL-2 and gentamicin, along with roughly 10 ug/ml peptides. On days 3 and 7, half of the culture medium was replaced with fresh IL-2-containing medium. Unless otherwise noted, each peptide stimulation condition was cultured in triplicate wells. PBMC were separated from whole blood using Ficoll-Paque Plus gradient centrifugation and were then either cryopreserved at -140C or used fresh. Overlapping peptide pools spanned the spike proteins of SARS-CoV-2 and the common cold coronaviruses HCoV-NL63, HCoV-OC43 and HCoV-229E. The QIAamp micro DNA kit was used to extract genomic DNA from the cultured CD4+ T cells.

The CDR3 runs 19 amino acids, cysteine and phenylalanine included. Only the CDR3 part of the read is kept: 57 bases, read in frame from the first base. V ends up 0 bases short and J 3 bases short, with an unmatched junction base count of 13. CDR1 and CDR2 (SGHNT, YYREEE) derive from the germline V gene (reference sequence). The source of this sequence is a human donor who received a COVID-19 vaccine. The receptor chain draws on TRBV5-4 and TRBJ1-3, with TRBD1 identical over 9 junction bases. The sequences come from CD4+ T cells from PBMCs cultured with HCoV-229E spike peptides, collected before COVID-19 vaccination. This specimen's cell subset or site label, interpreted: HCoV-229E spike overlapping peptide pool stimulation. The nucleotide sequence reads as follows: TGTGCCAGCAGCTTGGATGCCGGGACAGGGTTTTCTAGTGGAAACACCATATATTTT. Its protein is CASSLDAGTGFSSGNTIYF.